Listed below are T cell receptor beta chains from one sample, sequenced in a study of beta chain features in type 1 diabetes. Only in-frame clones appear in the TCRdb table, and some are missing; sequencing was by immunoSEQ multiplex PCR. The sample has about 170,000 clones, approximately 7.8% seen once; the top ten hold 0.94%. The sequenced sample was central memory CD4+ T cells from blood. These receptors all stem from a middle-aged woman with type 1 diabetes. Each CDR3 is given with its conserved first and last residue. Fields, in order: D gene, V gene, clone size, J gene, CDR3 DNA, CDR3 protein. A D gene is named only where the DNA matches it firmly. Only part of the rows carry a size: once, few, many, or a class if the clone is expanded.

d_call: .
v_call: TRBV28
clone_size: few
j_call: TRBJ1-1
cdr3_nt: TGTGCCAGCAGTTCCCAATCCGGACAGCCGAACACTGAAGCTTTCTTT
cdr3_aa: CASSSQSGQPNTEAFF

d_call: TRBD2
v_call: TRBV27
clone_size: few
j_call: TRBJ2-2
cdr3_nt: TGTGCCAGCCGATCAATAGCGGGCACCGGGGAGCTGTTTTTT
cdr3_aa: CASRSIAGTGELFF

d_call: .
v_call: TRBV25-1
clone_size: .
j_call: TRBJ2-2
cdr3_nt: TGTGCCAGCAGTGAATCAAGGGACACCCTGAACACCGGGGAGCTGTTTTTT
cdr3_aa: CASSESRDTLNTGELFF

d_call: .
v_call: TRBV7-6
clone_size: few
j_call: TRBJ1-5
cdr3_nt: TGTGCCAGCAGCTTAGTTTCGGACGGGGATCAGCCCCAGCATTTT
cdr3_aa: CASSLVSDGDQPQHF

d_call: .
v_call: TRBV25-1
clone_size: few
j_call: TRBJ1-1
cdr3_nt: TGTGCCAGCAGATCCAGAGGAGCCGGCCTCACGGCTGAAGCTTTCTTT
cdr3_aa: CASRSRGAGLTAEAFF

d_call: TRBD2
v_call: TRBV7-2
clone_size: few
j_call: TRBJ2-4
cdr3_nt: TGTGCCAGCAGCTTAGCATGGACTAGCGGCTCAAACATTCAGTACTTC
cdr3_aa: CASSLAWTSGSNIQYF

d_call: .
v_call: TRBV7-2
clone_size: .
j_call: TRBJ2-7
cdr3_nt: TGTGCCAGCAGTCGTAGATCGGAGCAGTACGAGCAGTACTTC
cdr3_aa: CASSRRSEQYEQYF

d_call: .
v_call: TRBV4-2
clone_size: .
j_call: TRBJ1-2
cdr3_nt: TGTGCCAGCAGCCAAGTCGGAGAGACTAACTATGGCTACACCTTC
cdr3_aa: CASSQVGETNYGYTF

d_call: .
v_call: TRBV6-5
clone_size: few
j_call: TRBJ1-2
cdr3_nt: TGTGCCAGCAGTTACCGTCCCAACGGTGGCTACACCTTC
cdr3_aa: CASSYRPNGGYTF

d_call: .
v_call: TRBV7-9
clone_size: .
j_call: TRBJ1-2
cdr3_nt: TGTGCCAGCAGCTTAGCGCGATCCGATGGCTACACCTTC
cdr3_aa: CASSLARSDGYTF

d_call: .
v_call: TRBV29-1
clone_size: few
j_call: TRBJ1-5
cdr3_nt: TGCAGCGTTGTTATTGGGGGGGAAAACCAGCCCCAGCATTTT
cdr3_aa: CSVVIGGENQPQHF

d_call: TRBD2
v_call: TRBV28
clone_size: few
j_call: TRBJ2-3
cdr3_nt: TGTGCCACCCACCCCTCAGCGGGAGGACGAGATACGCAGTATTTT
cdr3_aa: CATHPSAGGRDTQYF

d_call: .
v_call: TRBV5-1
clone_size: .
j_call: TRBJ2-5
cdr3_nt: TGCGCCAGCAGCTTGGCGGGCGGGGGCCGGGAGACCCAGTACTTC
cdr3_aa: CASSLAGGGRETQYF

d_call: .
v_call: TRBV30
clone_size: few
j_call: TRBJ2-7
cdr3_nt: TGTGCCTCGGGAGTTGGGGACGAGCAGTACTTC
cdr3_aa: CASGVGDEQYF

d_call: .
v_call: TRBV28
clone_size: .
j_call: TRBJ2-1
cdr3_nt: TGTGCCAGCACGGGCAGGGGCCTTACCTACAGCTCCTACAATGAGCAGTTCTTC
cdr3_aa: CASTGRGLTYSSYNEQFF

d_call: TRBD2
v_call: TRBV5-1
clone_size: once
j_call: TRBJ2-5
cdr3_nt: TGCGCCAGCAGCGGGACTAGCGGGAGAGGGGGGCAAGAGACCCAGTACTTC
cdr3_aa: CASSGTSGRGGQETQYF

d_call: TRBD1
v_call: TRBV2
clone_size: .
j_call: TRBJ1-1
cdr3_nt: TGTGCGACACAGGGGGGGACAGGGGGCGCGAGAACTGAAGCTTTCTTT
cdr3_aa: CATQGGTGGARTEAFF

d_call: TRBD2
v_call: TRBV7-2
clone_size: .
j_call: TRBJ2-1
cdr3_nt: TGTGCCAGCAGCTCTAGCGGGGGGGCGCCTGAGCAGTTCTTC
cdr3_aa: CASSSSGGAPEQFF

d_call: .
v_call: TRBV5-6
clone_size: few
j_call: TRBJ1-1
cdr3_nt: TGTGCCAGCAGCTTTGTAGGAGACGGAGCTTTCTTT
cdr3_aa: CASSFVGDGAFF

d_call: TRBD2
v_call: TRBV4-2
clone_size: many
j_call: TRBJ2-3
cdr3_nt: TGTGCCAGCAGCCAGGGACTAGCGGTAAGAGATACGCAGTATTTT
cdr3_aa: CASSQGLAVRDTQYF

d_call: TRBD1
v_call: TRBV5-1
clone_size: few
j_call: TRBJ1-1
cdr3_nt: TGCGCCAGCAGCTCCATCCACTCCGGACAGGGGTCGAGCACTGAAGCTTTCTTT
cdr3_aa: CASSSIHSGQGSSTEAFF

d_call: TRBD1
v_call: TRBV19
clone_size: .
j_call: TRBJ2-7
cdr3_nt: TGTGCCAGTAGTCAAGGGGGCTTATGGGAGCAGTACTTC
cdr3_aa: CASSQGGLWEQYF

d_call: .
v_call: TRBV7-6
clone_size: .
j_call: TRBJ1-5
cdr3_nt: TGTGCCAGCACCCCCGGCCTCGGGGGTCAGCCCCAGCATTTT
cdr3_aa: CASTPGLGGQPQHF

d_call: .
v_call: TRBV18
clone_size: .
j_call: TRBJ1-1
cdr3_nt: TGTGCCAGCTCATACCGGGAGACAGCAGCTTTCTTT
cdr3_aa: CASSYRETAAFF

d_call: TRBD1
v_call: TRBV5-4
clone_size: .
j_call: TRBJ1-2
cdr3_nt: TGTGCCAGCAGCTTGGCCCTCTCCTCGACGACAGGGGCGCATGGCTACACCTTC
cdr3_aa: CASSLALSSTTGAHGYTF

d_call: .
v_call: TRBV6-5
clone_size: .
j_call: TRBJ2-7
cdr3_nt: TGTGCCAGCAGCCGAACTGTCCCCGAGGGCGAGCAGTACTTC
cdr3_aa: CASSRTVPEGEQYF

d_call: .
v_call: TRBV4-3
clone_size: few
j_call: TRBJ1-2
cdr3_nt: TGCGCCAGCAGCCAAGCCAGGGGCGATGGCTACACCTTC
cdr3_aa: CASSQARGDGYTF

d_call: .
v_call: TRBV5-6
clone_size: .
j_call: TRBJ2-7
cdr3_nt: TGTGCCAGCAGCTTGAGAGCTTGGCCGGGACTTCCTTCCTACGAGCAGTACTTC
cdr3_aa: CASSLRAWPGLPSYEQYF

d_call: TRBD1
v_call: TRBV5-1
clone_size: few
j_call: TRBJ1-2
cdr3_nt: TGCGCCAGCAGCTCGGGACAGGGGGCGCCGGGCTATGGCTACACCTTC
cdr3_aa: CASSSGQGAPGYGYTF

d_call: .
v_call: TRBV5-1
clone_size: .
j_call: TRBJ1-4
cdr3_nt: TGCGCCAGCAGCTTGCTCGGGAGACGGGCTAATGAAAAACTGTTTTTT
cdr3_aa: CASSLLGRRANEKLFF

d_call: TRBD1
v_call: TRBV14
clone_size: .
j_call: TRBJ1-1
cdr3_nt: TGTGCCAGCAACAGACAGGGCGGCACTGAAGCTTTCTTT
cdr3_aa: CASNRQGGTEAFF

d_call: TRBD1
v_call: TRBV25-1
clone_size: many
j_call: TRBJ1-4
cdr3_nt: TGTGCCAGCAGTAGAGGACAGGGACGACATGAAAAACTGTTTTTT
cdr3_aa: CASSRGQGRHEKLFF

d_call: .
v_call: TRBV5-6
clone_size: many
j_call: TRBJ2-3
cdr3_nt: TGTGCCAGCAGCACCCGACAGTCCACAGATACGCAGTATTTT
cdr3_aa: CASSTRQSTDTQYF

d_call: .
v_call: TRBV4-1
clone_size: .
j_call: TRBJ1-2
cdr3_nt: TGCGCCAGCAGCCACCCACGGCTCAGGGGAACAGATGGCTACACCTTC
cdr3_aa: CASSHPRLRGTDGYTF

d_call: TRBD1
v_call: TRBV27
clone_size: few
j_call: TRBJ2-7
cdr3_nt: TGTGCCAGCAGTTTATTTTCGACAGGGGCGTCCGAGCAGTACTTC
cdr3_aa: CASSLFSTGASEQYF

d_call: .
v_call: TRBV28
clone_size: .
j_call: TRBJ2-7
cdr3_nt: TGTGCCAGCACTATTCCCCCTTACGAGCAGTACTTC
cdr3_aa: CASTIPPYEQYF

d_call: .
v_call: TRBV9
clone_size: .
j_call: TRBJ1-5
cdr3_nt: TGTGCCAGCAGCTTTAGCGAGGGATTTCAGCCCCAGCATTTT
cdr3_aa: CASSFSEGFQPQHF

d_call: TRBD2
v_call: TRBV9
clone_size: few
j_call: TRBJ2-2
cdr3_nt: TGTGCCAGCAGCCCCCGAACTAGCGGGAAGGTCGGGGAGCTGTTTTTT
cdr3_aa: CASSPRTSGKVGELFF

d_call: TRBD1
v_call: TRBV29-1
clone_size: many
j_call: TRBJ1-2
cdr3_nt: TGCAGCGTTCAAATACAGGGGTTGAAAGACCATGGCTACACCTTC
cdr3_aa: CSVQIQGLKDHGYTF

d_call: .
v_call: TRBV11-2
clone_size: few
j_call: TRBJ1-2
cdr3_nt: TGTGCCAGCAGCTTAACATCTAACTATGGCTACACCTTC
cdr3_aa: CASSLTSNYGYTF

d_call: .
v_call: TRBV19
clone_size: .
j_call: TRBJ1-4
cdr3_nt: TGTGCCAGTAGTATTGGGCAGGCCTCGCAAAAACTGTTTTTT
cdr3_aa: CASSIGQASQKLFF